This record looks at one T cell receptor (beta chain) sequence and its context. Only in-frame clones appear in the TCRdb table, and some are missing; sequencing was by immunoSEQ multiplex PCR. The sample shows tens of thousands of clones, roughly 94% of them seen only once. This sample was taken from a study of T cell clonotyping in hematopoietic cell transplantation. Trimming took off 2 bases at V and 0 bases at J, with 8 bases between the two ends. The germline V gene encodes CDR1 SGHTA and CDR2 FQGTGA. The CDR3 is 15 residues long. The time point: recipient sample about 28 days before transplant, after cytoreduction.

The chain carries TRBV7-3 and TRBJ1-5; D gene uncertain. The sample in question was peripheral blood mononuclear cells, obtained before stem cell transplant. The sequence was collected from a man aged 40-55 years with chronic myeloid leukemia. Some clones in this sample may be carry-over from other donors' samples. CDR3: CASSLDIYSNQPQHF. Here the CDR3 DNA reads TGTGCCAGCAGCTTAGACATTTATAGCAATCAGCCCCAGCATTTT.